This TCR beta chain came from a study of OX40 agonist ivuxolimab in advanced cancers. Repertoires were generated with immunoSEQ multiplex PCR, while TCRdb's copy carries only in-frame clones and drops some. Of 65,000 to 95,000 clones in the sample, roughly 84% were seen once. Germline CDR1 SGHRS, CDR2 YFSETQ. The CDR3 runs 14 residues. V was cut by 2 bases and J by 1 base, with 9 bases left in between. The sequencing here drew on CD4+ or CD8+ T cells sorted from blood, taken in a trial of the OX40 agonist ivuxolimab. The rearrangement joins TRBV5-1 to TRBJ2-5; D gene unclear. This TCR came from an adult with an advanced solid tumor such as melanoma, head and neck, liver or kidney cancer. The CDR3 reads CASSFPGGQETQYF. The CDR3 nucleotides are TGCGCCAGCAGCTTCCCCGGCGGCCAAGAGACCCAGTACTTC.